This record covers a single T cell receptor beta chain. This clonotype showed up many times. Nothing much larger sits one base from this clone, and base qualities are not available. This specimen comes from a study of T cells after yellow fever vaccination (dated by TCRdb to the late 2010s). Concerning the study at large: The SMART-Seq v4 Ultra Low Input RNA kit was used to prepare libraries from fractions with low cell numbers. Blood samples were taken at several timepoints before and after primary and secondary immunization, and bulk PBMC replicates and cell subsets were isolated. Two healthy male donors, one aged 18 to 30 and one aged 30 to 40 years, were included in the cohort. To follow T-cell clones before and after both primary and booster YFV17D yellow fever vaccination, bulk TCR alpha and beta repertoires underwent longitudinal sequencing.

Overall results and qualifications from the work: Because the study included only a couple of donors, the extent to which the findings can be generalized is limited. After the booster, most of the clones that had expanded following primary vaccination were detected again (96% of CD4 and more than 85% of CD8), which suggests that memory was broadly maintained. The secondary T-cell response was found to be weaker but faster than the primary response, with a peak reached on day 5 rather than on day 15. A small share of clonotypes was detected in both CD4 and CD8 compartments, with the overlap likely arising from convergent recombination. FACS-sorted repertoires could contain abundant contaminating clonotypes from the bulk population, so computational filtering was required.

The sample's treatment or condition, from its label and the paper: live attenuated yellow fever vaccine strain. A standard Ficoll-Paque protocol was used to isolate PBMCs from peripheral blood. With anti-CD3 and anti-CD8 staining plus a dextramer loaded with the yellow fever NS4B epitope peptide, the researchers sorted epitope-specific CD8 T cells. TriZol was used to extract RNA from bulk PBMCs, from CD4 and CD8 fractions, and from dextramer-positive and dextramer-negative fractions. V lost 1 base and J lost 2 bases; the stretch between them is 11 bases long. CDR1 and CDR2, looked up from the germline V gene, are SGHDN and FVKESK. The CDR3 goes from the cysteine to the phenylalanine over 15 residues. Left in the record is the CDR3 DNA by itself, 45 bases read in frame from the first base. TCR cDNA was synthesized by 5'RACE template switching, which introduced a universal primer site and unique molecular identifiers. cDNA synthesis was primed from both the TCR alpha and TCR beta constant segments. Library amplification used two PCR steps, and the second PCR step added sample barcodes and sequencing adapters. Sequencing of libraries was performed on Illumina HiSeq 2500 (2x100 bp) or NovaSeq (2x150 bp). Processing in the source paper ran as follows. Reads were demultiplexed and collapsed into UMI consensus sequences with MIGEC, and V(D)J alignment was performed with MiXCR. Vaccine-responding clonotypes were identified with edgeR using replicate PBMC samples, with FDR below 0.01 and a log2 fold change above 5 up to day 15 being required. Each bulk clonotype received a CD4 or CD8 identity based on whether the sequenced CD4 or CD8 repertoire contained that clonotype at higher abundance. Clonotypes enriched at least 10-fold in dextramer-positive over dextramer-negative fractions were defined as NS4B-specific, and CD4-biased clonotypes were excluded. TCRdb itself trimmed the public reads at Q25 with fastp, ran MiXCR and retained productive beta chains. Each entry merges the rows of one CDR3 protein and shows their most common DNA and genes. TCRdb, not the authors, supplied the V and J calls. In all, the sample holds roughly 100,000 distinct CDR3 sequences, and 8.9% of those were seen once. In total, the top ten clones hold 16% of the sample.

The material was CD8+ T cells not binding an NS4B(214-222) dextramer, sorted from PBMCs, obtained less than 18 days after the first yellow fever vaccination. The meaning of the sample's cell subset or site label: NS4B epitope dextramer-negative CD8 T cells. The sequence joins TRBV14 to TRBJ1-1, with a weak D call of TRBD1 (5 bases match). The TCR originated in a man aged 18 to 29 who received the YFV17D yellow fever vaccine. The DNA reads TGTGCCAGCAGCCAAGGGGGCGCCTTAAACACTGAAGCTTTCTTT. The translation is CASSQGGALNTEAFF.